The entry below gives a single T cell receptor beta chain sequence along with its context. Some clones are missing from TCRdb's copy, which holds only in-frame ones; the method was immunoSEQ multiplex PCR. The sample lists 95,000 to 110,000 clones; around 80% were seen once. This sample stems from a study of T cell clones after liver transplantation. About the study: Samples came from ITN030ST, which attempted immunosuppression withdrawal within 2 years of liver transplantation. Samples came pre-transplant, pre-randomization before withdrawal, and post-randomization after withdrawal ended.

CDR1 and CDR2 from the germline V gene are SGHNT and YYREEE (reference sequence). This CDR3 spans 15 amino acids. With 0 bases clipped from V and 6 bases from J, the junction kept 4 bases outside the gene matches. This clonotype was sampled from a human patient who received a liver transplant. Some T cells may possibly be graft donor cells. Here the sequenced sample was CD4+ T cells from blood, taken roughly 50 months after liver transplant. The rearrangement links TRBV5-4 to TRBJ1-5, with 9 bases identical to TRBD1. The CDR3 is CASSLDGTGTQPQHF. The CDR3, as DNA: TGTGCCAGCAGCTTGGATGGGACAGGGACTCAGCCCCAGCATTTT. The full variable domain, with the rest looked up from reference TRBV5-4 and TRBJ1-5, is ETGVTQSPTHLIKTRGQQVTLRCSSQSGHNTVSWYQQALGQGPQFIFQYYREEENGRGNFPPRFSGLQFPNYSSELNVNALELDDSALYLCASSLDGTGTQPQHFGDGTRLSIL.